What follows describes a single T cell receptor (beta chain). Its antigen is unidentified. In the PCR, 60 Vbeta and 13 Jbeta primers were used. This table comes from immunoSEQ multiplex PCR, and its TCRdb copy is limited to in-frame clones, with some not included. Counted here are some 210,000 clones, around 86% occurring once; the ten biggest clones make up over 1%. The sample originates from a study of cytomegalovirus exposure and HLA in healthy donors. The CDR3 runs 15 residues. CDR1 and CDR2 from the germline V gene are SGHRS and YFSETQ. The V and J ends lost 4 bases and 6 bases, in that order; junction bases with no gene match: 8. Study-wide results and caveats: What a later analysis showed was that several of the most significant clusters appeared linked to common viral pathogens. Some TCR beta chains (164 of them) were listed as cytomegalovirus-associated.

This sequence originates from a young man in good health and CMV-seronegative. What was sequenced was PBMCs. The chain uses TRBV5-1 and TRBJ2-1; 9 bases match TRBD1. The CDR3 DNA follows: TGCGCCAGCAGCCCTCGGGACAGGGAGTTCAATGAGCAGTTCTTC. Amino acids: CASSPRDREFNEQFF.